The clone carrying this T cell receptor (beta chain) has at least ten counts. Its target is unknown. These data originate in a study of identical twins. Study-level results: Out-of-frame alpha sequences shared by twins showed excess low generation probability. Cord blood's abundant beta clonotypes had fewer insertions, unlike memory repertoires.

The CDR3 extends over 13 amino acids. Trimming removed 2 bases from V and 3 bases from J; junction bases left unmatched: 1. CDR1 is SGDLS and CDR2 is YYNGEE in the germline V gene. TCRdb re-called the 5' RACE reads with MiXCR, one entry per CDR3 protein. The sample carries about 470,000 distinct CDR3 sequences, roughly a quarter recorded once. The sample was also linked to a second study, of T cells expressing NK-cell markers. That paper notes: For four donors, these clonotypes were likewise the leading ones in the CD3+CD56-NKG2C+ fraction. Expanded clones of NKG2C+ T cells had an unclear HCMV specificity.

The sample was CD4+ T cells sorted from blood. This chain connects TRBV9 to TRBJ1-2; the match to TRBD1 covers 7 bases. The TCR was taken from a woman under 30 in good health. The CDR3 nucleotides read TGTGCCAGCAGCGTCCAGGGGGACTATGGCTACACCTTC. Amino acid sequence: CASSVQGDYGYTF.